These 29 T cell receptor beta chains were sequenced from one sample in a study of blood T cell repertoires in COVID-19. Clones were sequenced by immunoSEQ multiplex PCR, and TCRdb holds only the in-frame ones, with some missing. The sample shows some 350,000 clones, around 87% of them seen only once. Sequenced: peripheral blood. These receptors originate from a human donor in a cohort sampled during active COVID-19.

This sequence joins TRBV6-6 and TRBJ1-1; D uncertain. CDR1 and CDR2 from the germline V gene are MNHNY and SVGAGI (reference sequence). CDR3 length: 14 amino acids. Trimming cost V 6 bases and J 0 bases, with 11 bases left between them. CDR3 sequence (DNA): TGTGCCAGCAGGGCTGGGCAGATGAACACTGAAGCTTTCTTT. Amino acid sequence: CASRAGQMNTEAFF.

As regards this clone: This could be a read error, since a much larger clone is one nucleotide away. This chain joins TRBV24-1 and TRBJ2-3; 11 nucleotides align to TRBD2. V shed 5 bases, J shed 0 bases, and the junction held 0 bases outside the gene matches. The CDR3 length is 15 residues. Germline V lookup: CDR1 KGHDR, CDR2 SFDVKD. The DNA for the CDR3 is TGTGCCACCAGTGGGACTAGCGGGAGCACAGATACGCAGTATTTT. Translating it yields CATSGTSGSTDTQYF.

The count of this clone is one. The chain carries TRBV27 and TRBJ2-7; 8 bases line up with TRBD2. Germline assignment: CDR1 MNHEY and CDR2 SMNVEV (reference sequence). This CDR3 spans 13 amino acids. J gave up 2 bases and V 10 bases, and 7 bases lay outside the gene matches. The CDR3 nucleotides read TGTGCCACCAAAACCGGGGGGGCCTACGAGCAGTACTTC. Its protein is CATKTGGAYEQYF.

This clone came up a few times. The chain employs TRBV19 and TRBJ2-1; no clear D. Trimming stripped 10 bases from V and 7 bases from J, with 14 bases between. Germline V gives CDR1 LNHDA, CDR2 SQIVND (reference sequence). The CDR3 has 12 amino acids. CDR3 DNA sequence: TGTGCCACCCGAGGCTACCGGAATGAGCAGTTCTTC. The encoded protein is CATRGYRNEQFF. Combining the CDR3 with reference TRBV19 and TRBJ2-1 gives the whole variable domain DGGITQSPKYLFRKEGQNVTLSCEQNLNHDAMYWYRQDPGQGLRLIYYSQIVNDFQKGDIAEGYSVSREKKESFPLTVTSAQKNPTAFYLCATRGYRNEQFFGPGTRLTVL.

This chain uses TRBV7-2 with TRBJ1-3; 9 nucleotides line up with TRBD1. This CDR3 has 15 residues. Trimming at V came to 6 bases and at J to 1 base, leaving 4 bases not matched to a gene. Germline CDR1 reads SGHTA; CDR2 reads FQGNSA. CDR3 amino acids: CASSTGTGSGNTIYF. The CDR3 DNA reads as TGTGCCAGCAGTACCGGGACAGGGTCTGGAAACACCATATATTTT.

V is TRBV27 and J is TRBJ1-2; no definite D call. Trimming took off 3 bases at V and 2 bases at J, with 7 bases between the two ends. Germline V gene lookup returns CDR1 MNHEY and CDR2 SMNVEV (reference sequence). The length of the CDR3 is 13 residues. CDR3 in DNA: TGTGCCAGCAGTTTGCGGCAAAACTATGGCTACACCTTC. Translating gives CASSLRQNYGYTF.

V usage is TRBV19 and J usage is TRBJ2-2; TRBD2 matches 8 bases. Germline CDR1 reads LNHDA; CDR2 reads SQIVND (reference sequence). J was trimmed by 4 bases and V by 3 bases; bases with no gene match: 10. The CDR3 is 17 amino acids. The CDR3 DNA reads as TGTGCCAGTAGTATTTATGGGGCGGGAGGTGGCACCGGGGAGCTGTTTTTT. This translates into CASSIYGAGGGTGELFF.

V and J are TRBV5-1 and TRBJ2-3; D is perhaps TRBD2 (6 bases). CDR3 length: 14 amino acids. The ends were cut back, 4 bases at V and 4 bases at J, with 13 bases in the middle. Germline V gene sequence: CDR1 SGHRS, CDR2 YFSETQ. The CDR3 coding sequence is TGCGCCAGCAGCCTCCGGGGGTACGCAGATACGCAGTATTTT. Its protein is CASSLRGYADTQYF.

The rearrangement uses TRBV15 and TRBJ1-2; weak D call: TRBD1 (5 bases). Germline V CDR1 and CDR2: LNHNV, YYDKDF (reference sequence). Trimming removed 3 bases at V and 4 bases at J, with 9 bases between. The CDR3 is made up of 13 amino acids. CDR3 amino acids: CATSSRGGYGYTF. DNA for the CDR3: TGTGCCACCAGCAGCCGCGGGGGCTATGGCTACACCTTC.

This clone has more than one count but fewer than ten. This sequence joins TRBV4-2 and TRBJ2-5; D possibly corresponds to TRBD1 (7 bases). The CDR3 is 16 amino acids. Trimming stripped 6 bases from V and 4 bases from J, with 21 bases between. Germline loops: CDR1 LGHNA, CDR2 YNFKEQ. CDR3 DNA sequence: TGTGCCAGCAGTCCCGGAGATGGCCAGGGGGGAGAGACCCAGTACTTC. Protein product: CASSPGDGQGGETQYF.

The rearrangement links TRBV7-3 to TRBJ2-3, with D unresolved. Trimming cost V 2 bases and J 0 bases, with 6 bases left between them. Looked up from germline, CDR1 is SGHTA and CDR2 is FQGTGA. CDR3 length: 14 amino acids. The CDR3 region is CASSLGLSTDTQYF. In DNA, the CDR3 is TGTGCCAGCAGCTTAGGGCTAAGCACAGATACGCAGTATTTT.

The chain carries TRBV2 and TRBJ2-1; D gene unclear. V was shortened by 3 bases and J by 3 bases, with 6 bases between the two germline ends. Germline CDR1 reads SNHLY; CDR2 reads FYNNEI. The CDR3 covers 13 residues. Written as DNA, the CDR3 is TGTGCCAGCAGTGATGGCGGCTACAATGAGCAGTTCTTC. Translation gives CASSDGGYNEQFF.

The rearrangement uses TRBV29-1 and TRBJ2-5; D might be TRBD2 (5 bases). The germline CDR1 and CDR2 sequences are SQVTM and ANQGSEA. V lost 6 bases and J 2 bases, leaving 16 bases between the germline ends. This CDR3 contains 14 residues. The DNA of the CDR3 is TGCAGCGTAACCCGGGATGGCCTTCAAGAGACCCAGTACTTC. As protein: CSVTRDGLQETQYF. Filled out from reference TRBV29-1 and TRBJ2-5, the complete variable domain reads SAVISQKPSRDICQRGTSLTIQCQVDSQVTMMFWYRQQPGQSLTLIATANQGSEATYESGFVIDKFPISRPNLTFSTLTVSNMSPEDSSIYLCSVTRDGLQETQYFGPGTRLLVL.

The chain is built from TRBV6-5 and TRBJ1-5, with 10 bases matching TRBD1. V lost 7 bases to trimming and J lost 7 bases; unmatched junction nucleotides: 7. Germline V lookup: CDR1 MNHEY, CDR2 SVGAGI. This CDR3 spans 14 amino acids. The CDR3 region has the DNA TGTGCCAGCATAAGGACAGGGGGGGACCAGCCCCAGCATTTT. Translated: CASIRTGGDQPQHF.

This chain connects TRBV7-9 to TRBJ2-7; TRBD2 aligns across 16 bases. V lost 5 bases to trimming and J lost 4 bases; unmatched junction nucleotides: 14. Germline V CDR1 and CDR2: SEHNR, FQNEAQ (reference sequence). This CDR3 spans 19 amino acids. The CDR3 region has the DNA TGTGCCAGCAGCCCAGGGACTAGCGGGGGGGCCGGGAACTCTTACGAGCAGTACTTC. It is translated as CASSPGTSGGAGNSYEQYF.

This sequence joins TRBV7-9 and TRBJ1-4; 7 nucleotides align to TRBD1. This CDR3 has 15 residues. The J segment lost 4 bases and the V segment lost 5 bases, leaving 7 bases of the junction unmatched. Germline V CDR1 and CDR2: SEHNR, FQNEAQ (reference sequence). The CDR3 nucleotides read TGTGCCAGCAGCGACCCCGGGACAGTTAATGAAAAACTGTTTTTT. Translation: CASSDPGTVNEKLFF.

V and J are TRBV25-1 and TRBJ2-3; 11 bases line up with TRBD2. The trim removed 2 bases at V and 5 bases at J, leaving 9 bases unmatched. Germline-derived CDR1 and CDR2 are MGHDK and SYGVNS. The CDR3 contains 17 residues. The CDR3 DNA is TGTGCCAGCAGTGAAACCACTCTAGCGGGAGGAGGAGATACGCAGTATTTT. It is translated as CASSETTLAGGGDTQYF.

The DNA for the CDR3 is TGTGCCAGCAGTTTAGGCGGGTTCACAGATACGCAGTATTTT. It translates to CASSLGGFTDTQYF. V and J are TRBV28 and TRBJ2-3; TRBD2 might be the D (5 bases). This CDR3 spans 14 amino acids. From germline, CDR1 is MDHEN and CDR2 SYDVKM. Deletions cut 2 bases from V and 2 bases from J, with 8 bases between.

CDR3 in DNA: TGTGCCAGCCGGGACAGAAATCAGCCCCAGCATTTT. Its translation is CASRDRNQPQHF. J is TRBJ1-5 and V is TRBV28; 7 bases fit TRBD1. The CDR3 length is 12 residues. Germline loops: CDR1 MDHEN, CDR2 SYDVKM. Trimming at V came to 8 bases and at J to 4 bases, leaving 2 bases not matched to a gene.

The chain employs TRBV2 and TRBJ2-1, with 7 bases that match TRBD2. The CDR3 has 17 residues. CDR1 SNHLY and CDR2 FYNNEI come from the germline V gene. Germline trimming cut 2 bases from V and 2 bases from J; bases unmatched to any gene: 9. The CDR3 reads CASSEWGSGSPYNEQFF. The DNA for the CDR3 is TGTGCCAGCAGTGAATGGGGTAGCGGGTCACCCTACAATGAGCAGTTCTTC.

V usage is TRBV2 and J usage is TRBJ1-5; D unresolved. Germline V CDR1 and CDR2: SNHLY, FYNNEI. Trimming removed 7 bases from V and 4 bases from J, with 14 bases in between. The CDR3 length is 14 residues. CDR3 sequence: CASNMGLPNQPQHF. CDR3 in DNA: TGTGCCAGCAATATGGGCCTGCCGAATCAGCCCCAGCATTTT.

This chain joins TRBV12-3 or TRBV12-4 and TRBJ1-6; D possibly corresponds to TRBD1 (5 bases). The CDR3 has 13 residues. V lost 4 bases to trimming and J lost 13 bases, with 14 bases between them. The CDR3 DNA reads TGTGCCAGCAGTTCGCTATTTGGGGGGCCCCTCCACTTT. Protein product: CASSSLFGGPLHF.

This clone was detected a few times. The rearrangement links TRBV27 to TRBJ2-1, with TRBD2 as a possible D gene (6 bases). There are 15 residues in the CDR3. Germline CDR1 MNHEY, CDR2 SMNVEV (reference sequence). V lost 1 base and J 3 bases, leaving 10 bases between the germline ends. The CDR3 loop reads CASSLYGGNYNEQFF. The CDR3 nucleotides read TGTGCCAGCAGTTTATACGGGGGAAACTACAATGAGCAGTTCTTC.

This chain links TRBV28 with TRBJ1-4; TRBD1 agrees at 7 bases. CDR3 length: 15 residues. Germline loops: CDR1 MDHEN, CDR2 SYDVKM. With V trimmed by 7 bases and J by 6 bases, 11 bases remained unmatched. In nucleotides, the CDR3 is TGTGCCAGCAATTATGGTACAGGGGCGGATGAAAAACTGTTTTTT. Translation: CASNYGTGADEKLFF.

This rearrangement joins TRBV11-2 to TRBJ1-1; 7 nucleotides align to TRBD1. This CDR3 spans 18 amino acids. Germline assignment: CDR1 SGHAT and CDR2 FQNNGV. V trimming: 1 base; J trimming: 1 base; junction bases outside the gene matches: 12. The CDR3 protein is CASSLGQGSSFKNTEAFF. CDR3 bases: TGTGCCAGCAGCTTAGGACAGGGAAGCAGTTTCAAGAACACTGAAGCTTTCTTT.

The V and J genes are TRBV9 and TRBJ2-1; 16 nucleotides line up with TRBD2. CDR1 SGDLS and CDR2 YYNGEE come from the germline V gene. Trimming at V came to 4 bases and at J to 0 bases, leaving 7 bases not matched to a gene. CDR3 length: 19 amino acids. The CDR3 sequence: CASSPRGLAGGSSYNEQFF. The CDR3 DNA reads TGTGCCAGCAGCCCCCGGGGACTAGCGGGAGGGAGCTCCTACAATGAGCAGTTCTTC. Supplemented by reference TRBV9 and TRBJ2-1, the full variable domain reads DSGVTQTPKHLITATGQRVTLRCSPRSGDLSVYWYQQSLDQGLQFLIQYYNGEERAKGNILERFSAQQFPDLHSELNLSSLELGDSALYFCASSPRGLAGGSSYNEQFFGPGTRLTVL.

This chain connects TRBV2 to TRBJ1-5, with D possibly TRBD1 on 6 matching bases. The CDR3 contains 14 residues. Trimming pared 3 bases from V and 2 bases from J, leaving 8 bases between. Looked up from germline, CDR1 is SNHLY and CDR2 is FYNNEI. The CDR3 here is CASSEAGGNQPQHF. The CDR3, as DNA: TGTGCCAGCAGTGAGGCAGGGGGCAATCAGCCCCAGCATTTT.

The V and J genes are TRBV7-2 and TRBJ2-2; TRBD2 matches 7 bases. V gave up 2 bases and J gave up 2 bases; unmatched junction bases: 5. Germline CDR1 is SGHTA and CDR2 is FQGNSA. This CDR3 has 16 amino acids. The chain's CDR3 is CASSLIGGDNTGELFF. The CDR3 DNA follows: TGTGCCAGCAGCTTAATTGGGGGGGACAACACCGGGGAGCTGTTTTTT.

This clone was seen more than once but under ten times. V is TRBV7-9 and J is TRBJ1-4; 11 bases agree with TRBD1. V lost 5 bases to trimming and J lost 7 bases; unmatched junction nucleotides: 6. The CDR3 is made up of 15 amino acids. Per germline, CDR1 SEHNR and CDR2 FQNEAQ (reference sequence). The CDR3 DNA sequence: TGTGCCAGCAGCCAATTCGGGACAGGGGGTGAAAAACTGTTTTTT. The encoded protein is CASSQFGTGGEKLFF.